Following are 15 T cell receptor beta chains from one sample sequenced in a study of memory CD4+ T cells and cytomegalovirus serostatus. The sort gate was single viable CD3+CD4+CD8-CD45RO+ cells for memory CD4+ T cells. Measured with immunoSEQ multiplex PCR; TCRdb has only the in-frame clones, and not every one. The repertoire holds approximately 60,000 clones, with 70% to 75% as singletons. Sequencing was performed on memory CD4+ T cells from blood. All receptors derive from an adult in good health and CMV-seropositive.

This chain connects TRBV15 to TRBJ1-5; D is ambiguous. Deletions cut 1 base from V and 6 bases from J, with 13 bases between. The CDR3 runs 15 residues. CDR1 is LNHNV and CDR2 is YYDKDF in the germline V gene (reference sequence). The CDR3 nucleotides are TGTGCCACCAGCAGAGGCAGGCTAATCCTTCAGCCCCAGCATTTT. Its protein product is CATSRGRLILQPQHF.

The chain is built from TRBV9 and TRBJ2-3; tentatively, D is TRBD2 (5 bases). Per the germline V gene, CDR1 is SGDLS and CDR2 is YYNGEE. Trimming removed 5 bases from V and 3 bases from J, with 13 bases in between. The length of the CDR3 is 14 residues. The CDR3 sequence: CASSADGVTDTQYF. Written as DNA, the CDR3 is TGTGCCAGCAGTGCTGACGGGGTTACAGATACGCAGTATTTT.

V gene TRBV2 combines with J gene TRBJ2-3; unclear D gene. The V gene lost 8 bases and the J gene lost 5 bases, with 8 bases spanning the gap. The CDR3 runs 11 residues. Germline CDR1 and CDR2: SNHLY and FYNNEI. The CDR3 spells CASRPEDTQYF. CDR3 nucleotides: TGTGCCAGCCGTCCGGAAGATACGCAGTATTTT.

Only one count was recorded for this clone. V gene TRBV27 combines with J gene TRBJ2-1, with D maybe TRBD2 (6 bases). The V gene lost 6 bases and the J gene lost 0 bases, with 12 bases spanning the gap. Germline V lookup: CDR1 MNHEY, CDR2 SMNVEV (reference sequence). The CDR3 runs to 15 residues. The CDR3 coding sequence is TGTGCCAGCAGCGCCCCCGGGGGCTCCTACAATGAGCAGTTCTTC. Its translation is CASSAPGGSYNEQFF.

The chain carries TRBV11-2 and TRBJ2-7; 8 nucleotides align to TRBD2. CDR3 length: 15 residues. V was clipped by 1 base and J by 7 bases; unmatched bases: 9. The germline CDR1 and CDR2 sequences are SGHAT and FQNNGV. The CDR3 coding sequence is TGTGCCAGCAGCTTAGTACCGGGAGGGCCGGGAGAGCAGTACTTC. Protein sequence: CASSLVPGGPGEQYF.

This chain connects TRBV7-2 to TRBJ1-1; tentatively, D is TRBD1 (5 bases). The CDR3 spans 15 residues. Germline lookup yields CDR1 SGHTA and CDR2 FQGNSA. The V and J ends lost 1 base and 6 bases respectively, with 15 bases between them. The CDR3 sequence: CASSLDRWDVSEAFF. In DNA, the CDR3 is TGTGCCAGCAGCTTAGACCGATGGGACGTTTCTGAAGCTTTCTTT.

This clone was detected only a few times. CDR3 residues: CASKVGLDTEAFF. In DNA, the CDR3 is TGTGCCAGCAAAGTGGGCCTAGACACTGAAGCTTTCTTT. The chain joins TRBV11-3 to TRBJ1-1, with D unclear. This CDR3 is built from 13 residues. V was trimmed by 7 bases and J by 3 bases, leaving 12 bases between them. Per germline, CDR1 SGHNT and CDR2 YENEEA.

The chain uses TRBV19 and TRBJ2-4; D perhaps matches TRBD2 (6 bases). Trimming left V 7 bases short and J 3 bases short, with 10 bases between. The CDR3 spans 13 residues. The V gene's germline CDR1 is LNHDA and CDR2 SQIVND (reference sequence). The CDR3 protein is CASMGGVKNIQYF. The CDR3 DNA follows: TGTGCCAGTATGGGAGGAGTCAAAAACATTCAGTACTTC.

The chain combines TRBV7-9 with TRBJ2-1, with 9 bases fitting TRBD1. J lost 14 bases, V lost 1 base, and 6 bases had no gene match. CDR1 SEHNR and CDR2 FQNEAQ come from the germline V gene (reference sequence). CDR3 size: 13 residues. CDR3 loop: CASSLDVTGGKFF. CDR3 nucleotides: TGTGCCAGCAGCTTAGACGTAACAGGGGGCAAGTTCTTC.

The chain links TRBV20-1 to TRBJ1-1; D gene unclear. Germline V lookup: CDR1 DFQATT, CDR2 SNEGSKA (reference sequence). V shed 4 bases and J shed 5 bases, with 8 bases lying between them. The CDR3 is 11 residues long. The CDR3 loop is CSATSLTEAFF. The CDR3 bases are TGCAGTGCTACCTCTTTGACTGAAGCTTTCTTT.

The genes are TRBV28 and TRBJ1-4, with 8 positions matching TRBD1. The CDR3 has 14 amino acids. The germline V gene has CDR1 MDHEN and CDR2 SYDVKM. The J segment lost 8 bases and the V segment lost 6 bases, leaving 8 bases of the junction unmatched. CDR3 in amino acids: CASSVTGAREKLFF. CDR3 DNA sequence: TGTGCCAGCAGCGTGACAGGGGCCCGAGAAAAACTGTTTTTT.

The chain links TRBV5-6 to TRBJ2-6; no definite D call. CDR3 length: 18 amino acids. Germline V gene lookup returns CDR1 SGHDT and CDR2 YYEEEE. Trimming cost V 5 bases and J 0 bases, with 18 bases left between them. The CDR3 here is CASSSFRYDISGANVLTF. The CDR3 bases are TGTGCCAGCAGTTCGTTCCGGTACGATATCTCTGGGGCCAACGTCCTGACTTTC.

DNA for the CDR3: TGTGCCAGCAGTGAAGCCTGGGGACAGGGGGTTGGCTATGGCTACACCTTC. It yields the protein CASSEAWGQGVGYGYTF. The chain has TRBV6-1 and TRBJ1-2; 11 nucleotides align to TRBD1. With 0 bases clipped from V and 4 bases from J, the junction kept 7 bases outside the gene matches. In germline, CDR1 is MNHNS, CDR2 SASEGT. The CDR3 consists of 17 residues.

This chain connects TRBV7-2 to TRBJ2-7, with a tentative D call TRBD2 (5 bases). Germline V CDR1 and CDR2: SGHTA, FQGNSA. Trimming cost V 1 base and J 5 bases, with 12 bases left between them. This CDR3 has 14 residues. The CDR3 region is CASSLDRWENEQYV. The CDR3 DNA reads TGTGCCAGCAGCTTAGATAGGTGGGAGAACGAGCAGTACGTC.

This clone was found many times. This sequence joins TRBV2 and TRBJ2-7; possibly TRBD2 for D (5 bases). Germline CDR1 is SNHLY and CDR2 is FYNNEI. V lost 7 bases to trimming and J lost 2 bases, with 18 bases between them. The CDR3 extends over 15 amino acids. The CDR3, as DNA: TGTGCCAGCACCCAAGTCCGGGCGAGGGCCTACGAGCAGTACTTC. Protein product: CASTQVRARAYEQYF.